The clone carrying this T cell receptor beta chain appeared a few times. The sample belongs to a study of blood T cells in healthy people across ages. The use of a sample-barcoded 5' primer and a J-beta primer mix characterized a second PCR of about 6 to 12 cycles. Each CDR3 protein is one row after TCRdb ran MiXCR on the 5' RACE reads. The data contain about 570,000 distinct CDR3 sequences, roughly a quarter of them singletons. Germline V lookup: CDR1 SQVTM, CDR2 ANQGSEA. The CDR3 length is 16 residues. V was trimmed by 6 bases and J by 0 bases, leaving 20 bases between them. The same data also contributed to another study, on T cells of mothers and their children.

The receptor was derived from a boy aged 2 to 10 in good health. The chain is built from TRBV29-1 and TRBJ1-1; maybe TRBD1 (6 bases). Sequencing input: blood. The CDR3 here is CSVQGGGGPMNTEAFF. CDR3 coding DNA: TGCAGCGTCCAGGGTGGCGGGGGCCCGATGAACACTGAAGCTTTCTTT.